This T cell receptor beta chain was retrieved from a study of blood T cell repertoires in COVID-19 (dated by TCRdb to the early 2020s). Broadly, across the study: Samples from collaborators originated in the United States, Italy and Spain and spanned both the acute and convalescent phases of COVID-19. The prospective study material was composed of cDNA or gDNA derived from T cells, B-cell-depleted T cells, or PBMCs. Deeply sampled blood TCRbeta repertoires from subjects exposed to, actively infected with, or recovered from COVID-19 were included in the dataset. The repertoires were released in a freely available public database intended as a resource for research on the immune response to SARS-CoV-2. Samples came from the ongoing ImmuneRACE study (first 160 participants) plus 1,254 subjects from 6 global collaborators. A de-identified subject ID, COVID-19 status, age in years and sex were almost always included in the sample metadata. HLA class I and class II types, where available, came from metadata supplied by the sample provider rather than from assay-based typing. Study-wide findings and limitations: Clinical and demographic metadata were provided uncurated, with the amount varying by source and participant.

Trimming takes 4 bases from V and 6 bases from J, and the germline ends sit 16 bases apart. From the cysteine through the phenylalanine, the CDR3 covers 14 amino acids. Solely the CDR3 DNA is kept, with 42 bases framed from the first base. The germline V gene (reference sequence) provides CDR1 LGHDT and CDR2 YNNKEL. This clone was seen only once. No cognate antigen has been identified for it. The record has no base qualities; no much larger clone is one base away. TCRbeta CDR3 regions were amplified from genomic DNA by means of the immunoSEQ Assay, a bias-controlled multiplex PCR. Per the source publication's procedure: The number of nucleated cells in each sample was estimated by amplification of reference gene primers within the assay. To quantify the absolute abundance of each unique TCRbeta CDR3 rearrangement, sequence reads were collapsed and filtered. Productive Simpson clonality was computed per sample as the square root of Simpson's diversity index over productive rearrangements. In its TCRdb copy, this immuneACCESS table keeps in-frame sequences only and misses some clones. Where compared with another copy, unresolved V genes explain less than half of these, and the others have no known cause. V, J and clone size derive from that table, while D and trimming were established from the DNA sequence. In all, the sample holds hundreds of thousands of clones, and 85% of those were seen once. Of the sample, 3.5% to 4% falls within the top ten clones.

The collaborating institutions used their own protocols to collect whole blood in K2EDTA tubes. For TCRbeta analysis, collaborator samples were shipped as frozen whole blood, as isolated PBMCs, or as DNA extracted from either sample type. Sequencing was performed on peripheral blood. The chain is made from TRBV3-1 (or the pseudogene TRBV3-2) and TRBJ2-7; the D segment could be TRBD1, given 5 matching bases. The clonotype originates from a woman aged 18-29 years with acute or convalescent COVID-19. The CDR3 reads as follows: CASSPVTEGAEQYF. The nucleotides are TGTGCCAGCAGCCCTGTGACTGAAGGGGCCGAGCAGTACTTC.